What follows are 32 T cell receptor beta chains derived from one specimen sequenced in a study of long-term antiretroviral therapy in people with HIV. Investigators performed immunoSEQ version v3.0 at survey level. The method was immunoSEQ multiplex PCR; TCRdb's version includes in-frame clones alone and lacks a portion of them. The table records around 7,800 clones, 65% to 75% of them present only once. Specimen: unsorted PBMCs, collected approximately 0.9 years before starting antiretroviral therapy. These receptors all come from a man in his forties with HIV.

DNA of the CDR3: TGTGCCAGCAGCGTAGTTGACTACAATGAGCAGTTCTTC. Translating gives CASSVVDYNEQFF. The rearrangement uses TRBV9 and TRBJ2-1; D is unclear. This CDR3 is built from 13 residues. CDR1 and CDR2 (germline): SGDLS, YYNGEE. Trimming left V 0 bases short and J 3 bases short, with 4 bases between.

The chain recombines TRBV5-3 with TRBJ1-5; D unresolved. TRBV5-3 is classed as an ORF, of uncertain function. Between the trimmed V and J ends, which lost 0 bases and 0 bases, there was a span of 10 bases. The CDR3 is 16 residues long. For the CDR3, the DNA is TGTGCCAGAAGCTTGGGTTCGGATTATAGCAATCAGCCCCAGCATTTT. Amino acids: CARSLGSDYSNQPQHF.

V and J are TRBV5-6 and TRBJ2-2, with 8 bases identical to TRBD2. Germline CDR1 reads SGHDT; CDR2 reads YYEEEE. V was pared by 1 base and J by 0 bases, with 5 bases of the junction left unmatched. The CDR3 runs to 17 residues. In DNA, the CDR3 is TGTGCCAGCAGCTTGATCGGGGGGGCCGCGAACACCGGGGAGCTGTTTTTT. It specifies CASSLIGGAANTGELFF.

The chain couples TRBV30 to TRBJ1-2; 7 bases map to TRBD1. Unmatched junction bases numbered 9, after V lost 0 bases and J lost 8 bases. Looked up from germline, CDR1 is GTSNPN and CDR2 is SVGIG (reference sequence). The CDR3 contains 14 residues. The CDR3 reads CAWSVRKGAEGYTF. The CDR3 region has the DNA TGTGCCTGGAGTGTACGAAAGGGGGCGGAAGGCTACACCTTC.

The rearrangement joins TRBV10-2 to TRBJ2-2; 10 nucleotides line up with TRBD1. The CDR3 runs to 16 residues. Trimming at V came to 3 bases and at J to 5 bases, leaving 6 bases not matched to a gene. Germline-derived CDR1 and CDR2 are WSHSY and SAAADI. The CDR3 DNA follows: TGCGCCAGCAGTGAATCTGGACAGGGGGATACCGGGGAGCTGTTTTTT. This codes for CASSESGQGDTGELFF.

CDR3 protein: CASSIYAHGANVLTF. The CDR3, as DNA: TGTGCCAGTAGTATATATGCGCATGGGGCCAACGTCCTGACTTTC. The chain is built from TRBV19 and TRBJ2-6; D not certain. Trimming removed 2 bases from V and 3 bases from J, with 8 bases in between. Germline V gene sequence: CDR1 LNHDA, CDR2 SQIVND (reference sequence). CDR3 length: 15 amino acids.

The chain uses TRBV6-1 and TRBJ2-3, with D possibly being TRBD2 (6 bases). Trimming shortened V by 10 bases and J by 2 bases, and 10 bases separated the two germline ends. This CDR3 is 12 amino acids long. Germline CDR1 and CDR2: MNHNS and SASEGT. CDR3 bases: TGTGCCACCTCGGACTACACAGATACGCAGTATTTT. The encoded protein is CATSDYTDTQYF.

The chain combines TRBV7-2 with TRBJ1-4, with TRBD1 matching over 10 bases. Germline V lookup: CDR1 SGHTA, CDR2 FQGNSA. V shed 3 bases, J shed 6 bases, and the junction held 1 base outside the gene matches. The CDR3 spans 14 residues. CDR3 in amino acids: CASSLDRGDEKLFF. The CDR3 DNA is TGTGCCAGCAGCTTGGACAGGGGGGATGAAAAACTGTTTTTT.

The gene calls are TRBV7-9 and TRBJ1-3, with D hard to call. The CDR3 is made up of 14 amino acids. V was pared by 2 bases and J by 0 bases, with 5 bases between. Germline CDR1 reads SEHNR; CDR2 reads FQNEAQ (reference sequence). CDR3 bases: TGTGCCAGCAGCTTATCGATCTCTGGAAACACCATATATTTT. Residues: CASSLSISGNTIYF.

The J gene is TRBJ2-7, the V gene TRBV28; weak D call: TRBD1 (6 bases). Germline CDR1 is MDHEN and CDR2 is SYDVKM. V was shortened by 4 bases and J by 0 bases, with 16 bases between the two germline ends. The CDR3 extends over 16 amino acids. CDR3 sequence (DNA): TGTGCCAGCAGTTCCCCTACAGGGAAGGGCTCCTACGAGCAGTACTTC. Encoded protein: CASSSPTGKGSYEQYF.

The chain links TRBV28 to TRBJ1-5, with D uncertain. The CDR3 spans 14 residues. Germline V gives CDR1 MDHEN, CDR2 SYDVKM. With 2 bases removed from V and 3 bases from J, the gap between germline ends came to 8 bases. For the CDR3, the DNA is TGTGCCAGCAGTTTAGGAGGGCACAATCAGCCCCAGCATTTT. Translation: CASSLGGHNQPQHF.

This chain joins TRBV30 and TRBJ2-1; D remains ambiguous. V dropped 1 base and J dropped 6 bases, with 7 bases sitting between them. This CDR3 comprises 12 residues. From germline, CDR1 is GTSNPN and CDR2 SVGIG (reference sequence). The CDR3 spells CAWSAASNEQFF. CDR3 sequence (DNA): TGTGCCTGGAGTGCAGCTTCCAATGAGCAGTTCTTC.

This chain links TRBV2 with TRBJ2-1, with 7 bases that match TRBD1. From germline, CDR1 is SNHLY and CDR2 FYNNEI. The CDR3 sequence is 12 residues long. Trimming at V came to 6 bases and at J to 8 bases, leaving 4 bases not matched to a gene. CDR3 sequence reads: CASSEGAHEQFF. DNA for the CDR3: TGTGCCAGCAGCGAGGGGGCGCATGAGCAGTTCTTC.

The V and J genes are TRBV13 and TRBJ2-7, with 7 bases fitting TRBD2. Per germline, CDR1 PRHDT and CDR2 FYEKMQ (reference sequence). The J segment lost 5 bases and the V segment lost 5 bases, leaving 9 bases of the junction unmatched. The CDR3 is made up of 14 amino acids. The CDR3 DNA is TGTGCCAGCAGCCCTAAGCGGGACGACCACGAGCAGTACTTC. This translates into CASSPKRDDHEQYF.

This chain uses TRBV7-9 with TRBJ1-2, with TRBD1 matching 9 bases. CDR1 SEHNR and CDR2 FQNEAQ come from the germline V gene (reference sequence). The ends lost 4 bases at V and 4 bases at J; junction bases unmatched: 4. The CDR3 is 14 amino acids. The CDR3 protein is CASSSGQGTYGYTF. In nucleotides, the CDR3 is TGTGCCAGCAGCTCCGGACAGGGGACCTATGGCTACACCTTC.

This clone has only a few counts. Here the CDR3 reads CASSVRLAGQETQYF. The CDR3 region has the DNA TGTGCCAGCAGCGTCAGACTAGCGGGACAAGAGACCCAGTACTTC. This chain links TRBV7-2 with TRBJ2-5; the match to TRBD2 covers 11 bases. The CDR3 is 15 residues long. V lost 5 bases and J lost 2; bases outside the gene matches: 4. The germline V gene encodes CDR1 SGHTA and CDR2 FQGNSA.

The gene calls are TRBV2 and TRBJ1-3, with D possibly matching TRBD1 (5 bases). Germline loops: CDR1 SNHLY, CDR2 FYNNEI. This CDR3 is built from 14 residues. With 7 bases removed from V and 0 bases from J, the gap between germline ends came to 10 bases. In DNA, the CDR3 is TGTGCCAGCAAGGGGACGGTCTCTGGAAACACCATATATTTT. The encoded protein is CASKGTVSGNTIYF.

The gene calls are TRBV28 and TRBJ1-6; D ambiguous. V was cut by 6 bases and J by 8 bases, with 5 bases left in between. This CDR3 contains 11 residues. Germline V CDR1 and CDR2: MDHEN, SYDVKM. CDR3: CASRGDSPLHF. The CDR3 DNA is TGTGCCAGCAGGGGAGATTCACCCCTCCACTTT.

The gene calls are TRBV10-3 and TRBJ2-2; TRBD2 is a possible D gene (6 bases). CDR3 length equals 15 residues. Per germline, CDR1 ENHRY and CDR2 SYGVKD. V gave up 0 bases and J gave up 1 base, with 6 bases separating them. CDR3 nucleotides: TGTGCCATCAGTGAGTCCGGGGGGAACACCGGGGAGCTGTTTTTT. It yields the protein CAISESGGNTGELFF.

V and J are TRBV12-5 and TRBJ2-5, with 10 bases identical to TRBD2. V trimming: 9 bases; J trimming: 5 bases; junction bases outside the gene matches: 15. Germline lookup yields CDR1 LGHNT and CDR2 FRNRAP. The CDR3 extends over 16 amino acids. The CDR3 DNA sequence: TGTGCTAGCGGGACAAGCGGGGGGGCCCTCCAGGAGACCCAGTACTTC. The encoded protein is CASGTSGGALQETQYF.

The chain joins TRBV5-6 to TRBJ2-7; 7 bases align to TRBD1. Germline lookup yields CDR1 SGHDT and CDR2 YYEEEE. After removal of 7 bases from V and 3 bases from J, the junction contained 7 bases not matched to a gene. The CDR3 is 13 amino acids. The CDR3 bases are TGTGCCAGCTCAGTACAGGGGAACTACGAGCAGTACTTC. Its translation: CASSVQGNYEQYF.

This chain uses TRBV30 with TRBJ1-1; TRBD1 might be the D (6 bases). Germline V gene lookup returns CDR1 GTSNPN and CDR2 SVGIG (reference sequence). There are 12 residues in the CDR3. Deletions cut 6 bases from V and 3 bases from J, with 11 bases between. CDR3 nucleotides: TGTGCCTGTTCGGAGGGGGACACTGAAGCTTTCTTT. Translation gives CACSEGDTEAFF.

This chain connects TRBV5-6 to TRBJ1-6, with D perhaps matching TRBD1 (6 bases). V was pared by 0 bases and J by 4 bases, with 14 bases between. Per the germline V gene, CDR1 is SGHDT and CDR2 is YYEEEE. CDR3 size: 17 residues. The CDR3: CASSLGHRVSYNSPLHF. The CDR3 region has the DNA TGTGCCAGCAGCTTGGGGCACAGGGTTAGTTATAATTCACCCCTCCACTTT.

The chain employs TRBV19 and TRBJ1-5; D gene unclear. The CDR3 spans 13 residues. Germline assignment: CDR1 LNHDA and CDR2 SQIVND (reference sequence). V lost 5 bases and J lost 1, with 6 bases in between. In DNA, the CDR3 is TGTGCCAGTAGTGATACCAGCAATCAGCCCCAGCATTTT. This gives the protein CASSDTSNQPQHF.

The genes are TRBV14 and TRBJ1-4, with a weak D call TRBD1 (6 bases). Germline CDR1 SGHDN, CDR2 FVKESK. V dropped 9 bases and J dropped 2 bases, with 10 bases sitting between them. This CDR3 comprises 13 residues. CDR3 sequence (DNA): TGTGCCAGTAGGAGGGGGACTAATGAAAAACTGTTTTTT. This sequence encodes CASRRGTNEKLFF. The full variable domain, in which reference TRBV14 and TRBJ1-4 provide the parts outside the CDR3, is EAGVTQFPSHSVIEKGQTVTLRCDPISGHDNLYWYRRVMGKEIKFLLHFVKESKQDESGMPNNRFLAERTGGTYSTLKVQPAELEDSGVYFCASRRGTNEKLFFGSGTQLSVL.

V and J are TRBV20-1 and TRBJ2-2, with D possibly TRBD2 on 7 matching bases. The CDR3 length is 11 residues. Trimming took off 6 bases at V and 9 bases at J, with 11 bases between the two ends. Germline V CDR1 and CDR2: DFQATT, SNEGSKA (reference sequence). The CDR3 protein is CSARGGRELFF. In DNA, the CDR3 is TGCAGTGCAAGGGGGGGCAGGGAGCTGTTTTTT.

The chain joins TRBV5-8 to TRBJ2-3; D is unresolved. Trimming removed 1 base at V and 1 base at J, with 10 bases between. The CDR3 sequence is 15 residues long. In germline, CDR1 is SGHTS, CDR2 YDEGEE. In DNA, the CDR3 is TGTGCCAGCAGCTTGAAACAGACCCGCACAGATACGCAGTATTTT. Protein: CASSLKQTRTDTQYF. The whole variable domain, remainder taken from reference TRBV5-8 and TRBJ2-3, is EAGVTQSPTHLIKTRGQQATLRCSPISGHTSVYWYQQALGLGLQFLLWYDEGEERNRGNFPPRFSGRQFPNYSSELNVNALELEDSALYLCASSLKQTRTDTQYFGPGTRLTVL.

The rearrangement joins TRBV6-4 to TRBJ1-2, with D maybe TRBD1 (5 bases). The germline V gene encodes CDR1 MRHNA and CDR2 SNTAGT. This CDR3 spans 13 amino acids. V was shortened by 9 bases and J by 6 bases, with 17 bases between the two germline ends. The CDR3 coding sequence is TGTGCCAGAACCTCCGGGGGAGGTGATGGCTACACCTTC. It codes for CARTSGGGDGYTF.

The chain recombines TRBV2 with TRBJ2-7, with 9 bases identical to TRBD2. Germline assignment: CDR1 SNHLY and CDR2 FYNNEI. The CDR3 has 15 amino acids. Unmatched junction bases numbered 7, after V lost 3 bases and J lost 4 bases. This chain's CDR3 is CASSERSGGPYEQYF. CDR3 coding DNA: TGTGCCAGCAGTGAGAGGAGCGGGGGGCCATACGAGCAGTACTTC.

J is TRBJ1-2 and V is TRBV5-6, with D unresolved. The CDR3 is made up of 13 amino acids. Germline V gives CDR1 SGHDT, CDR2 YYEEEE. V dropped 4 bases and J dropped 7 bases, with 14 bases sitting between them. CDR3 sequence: CASSAERLSGYTF. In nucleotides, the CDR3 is TGTGCCAGCAGCGCCGAAAGATTGAGTGGCTACACCTTC. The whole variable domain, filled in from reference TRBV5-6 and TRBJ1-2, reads DAGVTQSPTHLIKTRGQQVTLRCSPKSGHDTVSWYQQALGQGPQFIFQYYEEEERQRGNFPDRFSGHQFPNYSSELNVNALLLGDSALYLCASSAERLSGYTFGSGTRLTVV.

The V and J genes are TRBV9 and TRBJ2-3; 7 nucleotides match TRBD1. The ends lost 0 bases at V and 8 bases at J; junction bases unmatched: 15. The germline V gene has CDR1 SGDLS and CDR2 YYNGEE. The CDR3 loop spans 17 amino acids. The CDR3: CASSVGKTGMVGGTQYF. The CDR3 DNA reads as TGTGCCAGCAGCGTAGGGAAGACAGGGATGGTTGGGGGTACGCAGTATTTT. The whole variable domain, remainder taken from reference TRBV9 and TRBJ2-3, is DSGVTQTPKHLITATGQRVTLRCSPRSGDLSVYWYQQSLDQGLQFLIQYYNGEERAKGNILERFSAQQFPDLHSELNLSSLELGDSALYFCASSVGKTGMVGGTQYFGPGTRLTVL.

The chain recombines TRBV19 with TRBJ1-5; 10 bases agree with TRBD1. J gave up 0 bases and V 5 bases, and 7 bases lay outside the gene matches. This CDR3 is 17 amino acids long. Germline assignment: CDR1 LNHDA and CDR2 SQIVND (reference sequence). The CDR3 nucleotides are TGTGCCAGTAGTGGGGTGACAGGGGGCCTTAGCAATCAGCCCCAGCATTTT. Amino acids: CASSGVTGGLSNQPQHF. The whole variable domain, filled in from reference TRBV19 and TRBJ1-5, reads DGGITQSPKYLFRKEGQNVTLSCEQNLNHDAMYWYRQDPGQGLRLIYYSQIVNDFQKGDIAEGYSVSREKKESFPLTVTSAQKNPTAFYLCASSGVTGGLSNQPQHFGDGTRLSIL.